The clone carrying this T cell receptor beta chain was observed once. No antigen is known for it. Germline CDR1 is LGHNT and CDR2 is FRNRAP. The CDR3 covers 12 residues. V dropped 5 bases and J dropped 2 bases, with 5 bases sitting between them. This sample stems from a study of regulatory T cells in long-lasting Graves disease. Study results and limitations: Persistent disease preferred TRBV28, TRBJ1-2 and TRBJ2-5; new disease, TRBV20-1 and TRBJ2-1.

Relying on iRepertoire HTBI primers and Arm-PCR of CDR3 regions, the team built TCR beta libraries. TCRdb redid the calling of the multiplex PCR reads with MiXCR, one entry per CDR3 protein. The sample includes about 470,000 distinct CDR3 sequences, about a sixth seen only once; the top ten take over 9%. Documented time point: newly diagnosed GD, antithyroid drugs for less than 3 months. The TCR library was prepared using RNA isolated from PBMCs. In addition, the sample was reused for a study of T cells in Graves' hyperthyroidism and ophthalmopathy.

This chain uses TRBV12-5 with TRBJ2-3; the D is unclear. The receptor was isolated from a man between 35 and 55 years old with Graves disease. The sample consisted of peripheral blood mononuclear cells (PBMCs), taken at new diagnosis, from a patient treated with antithyroid drugs. CDR3 DNA: TGTGCTAGTGGTGGGGACACAGATACGCAGTATTTT. Translation: CASGGDTDTQYF. Based on the CDR3 plus reference TRBV12-5 and TRBJ2-3, the full variable domain is DARVTQTPRHKVTEMGQEVTMRCQPILGHNTVFWYRQTMMQGLELLAYFRNRAPLDDSGMPKDRFSAEMPDATLATLKIQPSEPRDSAVYFCASGGDTDTQYFGPGTRLTVL.